Detailed here is one TCR beta chain. Its antigen is unknown. This record belongs to a study of OX40 agonist ivuxolimab in advanced cancers. For the study at large: Patients received ivuxolimab, an intravenous treatment, every 2 weeks at 0.01 to 10 mg/kg. Points from the study as a whole: At 0.1 to 3.0 mg/kg and by week 6, CD4+ and CD8+ T cells in the blood had expanded clonally. No antigen was identified for the clonally expanded peripheral T cells. More expanded clones were seen, on average, in CD8+ T cells than in CD4+.

CDR3 length: 13 residues. Losses at the gene ends were 3 bases for V and 9 bases for J; bases not matched to a gene: 3. The germline CDR1 and CDR2 sequences are MNHEY and SVGAGI. Here immunoSEQ multiplex PCR was the method, and the copy in TCRdb shows in-frame clones only, minus some. The sample holds about 100,000 clones; approximately 90% are singletons and the top ten take about 0.49%. The chain combines TRBV6-5 with TRBJ2-1, with 9 bases fitting TRBD2. This material consisted of CD4+ or CD8+ T cells sorted from blood, taken in a trial of the OX40 agonist ivuxolimab. The sequence was collected from an adult with an advanced solid tumor such as melanoma, head and neck, liver or kidney cancer. The CDR3 sequence is CASSYLAGVEQFF. In DNA, the CDR3 is TGTGCCAGCAGTTATTTAGCGGGAGTTGAGCAGTTCTTC.